These T cell receptor beta chains were read from a single sample in a study of blood T cell repertoires in COVID-19. Generated by immunoSEQ multiplex PCR, the TCRdb table keeps only in-frame clones and is missing some. The sample lists tens of thousands of clones, more than 80% occurring once. Sequencing was carried out using peripheral blood. The receptors come from a woman in her 70s with acute or convalescent COVID-19. Both conserved end residues are part of each CDR3. Each record gives: V gene, J gene, D gene, clone size, CDR3 DNA, CDR3 protein. A D gene is named only where the DNA matches it firmly. Not every row has a clone size; where given, it reads once, few, many or a size class.

TRBV6-6	TRBJ2-1	TRBD2	once	TGTGCCAGCAGCCCCGGGAGGGGATCCTACAATGAGCAGTTCTTC	CASSPGRGSYNEQFF
TRBV9	TRBJ2-2	TRBD2	.	TGTGCCAGCGCTGGACTAGCGGGGGGGAACACCGGGGAGCTGTTTTTT	CASAGLAGGNTGELFF
TRBV28	TRBJ1-1	.	once	TGTGCCAGCAGTTCGCCAGTGAACACTGAAGCTTTCTTT	CASSSPVNTEAFF
TRBV7-2	TRBJ1-4	TRBD1	.	TGTGCCAGCAGCTCTATGGTACAGGGGGCGATCTCTAATGAAAAACTGTTTTTT	CASSSMVQGAISNEKLFF
TRBV30	TRBJ2-1	TRBD2	once	TGTGCCTGGGCCATTAGCGGGAGGAGTGAGCAGTTCTTC	CAWAISGRSEQFF
TRBV30	TRBJ1-1	.	.	TGTGCCTGGATCGGGGTGGTGGCTGAAGCTTTCTTT	CAWIGVVAEAFF
TRBV27	TRBJ1-1	TRBD1	.	TGTGCCAGCAGTTTGTACGAGGGGGCCACTGAAGCTTTCTTT	CASSLYEGATEAFF
TRBV5-1	TRBJ1-1	.	.	TGCGCCAGCAGCTACAACAGGGCTCCCAACACTGAAGCTTTCTTT	CASSYNRAPNTEAFF
TRBV6-6	TRBJ2-5	.	.	TGTGCCAGCAGCGTCTCCGTTAGGGGGTGGGAGACCCAGTACTTC	CASSVSVRGWETQYF
TRBV5-1	TRBJ2-5	TRBD1	.	TGCGCCAGCAGCAGGACAGGCCTCCAAGAGACCCAGTACTTC	CASSRTGLQETQYF